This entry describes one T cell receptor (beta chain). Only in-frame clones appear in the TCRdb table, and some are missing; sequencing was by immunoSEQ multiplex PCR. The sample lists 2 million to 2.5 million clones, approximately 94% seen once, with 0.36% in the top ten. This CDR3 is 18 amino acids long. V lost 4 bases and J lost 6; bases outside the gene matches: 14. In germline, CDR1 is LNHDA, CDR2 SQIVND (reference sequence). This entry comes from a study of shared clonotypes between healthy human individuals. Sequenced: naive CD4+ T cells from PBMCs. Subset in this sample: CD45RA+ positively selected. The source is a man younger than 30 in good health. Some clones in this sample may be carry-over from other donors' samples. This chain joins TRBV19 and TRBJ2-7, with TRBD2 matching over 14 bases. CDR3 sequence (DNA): TGTGCCAGTAGTACAAGACTAGCGGGAGGGCCAATGGACTCCGAGCAGTACTTC. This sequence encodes CASSTRLAGGPMDSEQYF.